This T cell receptor (beta chain) was recorded in a study of blood T cells in healthy people across ages. Trimming took 2 bases from V and 9 from J, leaving 10 bases between them. The CDR3 has 12 residues. In regard to this clonotype: Its specificity is not known.

Total RNA, at least 6 micrograms per sample, came from PBMCs. A sample-barcoded 5' primer and a J-beta primer mix were used in a second PCR of about 6 to 11 cycles. Each of the samples gave a minimum of 3 million paired-end reads that contained CDR3. TCRdb re-analysed the 5' RACE reads in MiXCR, keeping a single row per CDR3 protein. The repertoire holds about 1,400,000 distinct CDR3 sequences, with roughly 40% as singletons. Study outcomes and limitations: Unsorted PBMC input precluded a conclusive naive versus antigen-experienced comparison.

The material sequenced was blood. The source is a woman under 30 in good health. This chain joins TRBV12-3 or TRBV12-4 and TRBJ1-1, with a tentative D call TRBD1 (5 bases). CDR3: CASSLYRQKAFF. In DNA form, the CDR3 reads TGTGCCAGCAGTTTATACAGGCAAAAAGCTTTCTTT.